This T cell receptor (beta chain) is from a study of human T cells and chemical hapten exposure. The V gene end was trimmed by 7 bases and the J gene end by 6 bases; junction bases not matched to a gene: 9. The CDR3 runs 14 residues. This clonotype turned up a few times. Each CDR3 protein is one row after TCRdb ran MiXCR on the RACE reads. The sample lists 45,000 to 65,000 distinct CDR3 sequences, more than 8% occurring once. Time point here: pre-sensitization, week 0. Treatment indicated: therapeutic diphenylcyclopropenone sensitization with weekly scalp DPC. The sequencing here drew on whole blood, taken in connection with sensitization to the hapten diphenylcyclopropenone (DPC). The V call is TRBV12-3 or TRBV12-4, the J call TRBJ2-3, with 8 positions matching TRBD2. This TCR was sampled from a man aged 35 to 55 with alopecia areata. Some clones in this sample may be carry-over from other donors' samples. The DNA of the CDR3 is TGTGCCAGCAAAATAGCGGGAAGGGCGGATACGCAGTATTTT. Protein sequence: CASKIAGRADTQYF.